The clone carrying this T cell receptor (beta chain) was counted only a few times. Here immunoSEQ multiplex PCR was the method, and the copy in TCRdb shows in-frame clones only, minus some. The table includes about 200,000 clones, around 82% detected once. The record originates from a study of blood T cell repertoires in COVID-19. Background on the study: COVID-19 samples, acute and convalescent, were from the United States, Italy and Spain. PBMCs, B-cell-depleted T cells, or T cells provided the cDNA or gDNA that made up the material.

Trimming took 5 bases from V and 0 from J; bases not matched to a gene: 9. There are 17 residues in the CDR3. The germline V gene has CDR1 MDHEN and CDR2 SYDVKM. The chain uses TRBV28 and TRBJ1-3; the match to TRBD1 covers 8 bases. The sample was PBMCs or T cells enriched from blood (not recorded which). The clonotype comes from a woman aged 40 to 50 with acute COVID-19. CDR3 bases: TGTGCCAGCAGTAAGCAAACAGGGGGGTACTCTGGAAACACCATATATTTT. Its translation is CASSKQTGGYSGNTIYF.